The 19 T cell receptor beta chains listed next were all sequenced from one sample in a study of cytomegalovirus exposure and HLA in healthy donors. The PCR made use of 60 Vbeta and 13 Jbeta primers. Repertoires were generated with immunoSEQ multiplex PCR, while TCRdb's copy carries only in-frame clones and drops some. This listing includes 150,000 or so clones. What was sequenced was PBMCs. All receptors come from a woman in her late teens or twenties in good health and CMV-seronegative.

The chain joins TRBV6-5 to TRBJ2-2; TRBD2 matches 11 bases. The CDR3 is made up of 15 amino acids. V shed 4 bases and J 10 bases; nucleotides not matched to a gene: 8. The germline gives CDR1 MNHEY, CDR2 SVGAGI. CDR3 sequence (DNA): TGTGCCAGCAGTTTCATGTCTAGCGGGAGGTTGGAGCTGTTTTTT. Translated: CASSFMSSGRLELFF.

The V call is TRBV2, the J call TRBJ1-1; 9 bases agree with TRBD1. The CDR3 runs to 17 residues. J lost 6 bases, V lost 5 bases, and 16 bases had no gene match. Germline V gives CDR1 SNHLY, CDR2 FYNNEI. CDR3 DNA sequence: TGTGCCAGCAGTTACTCCTCCCCGGGACAGGGTCGTGCTGAAGCTTTCTTT. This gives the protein CASSYSSPGQGRAEAFF.

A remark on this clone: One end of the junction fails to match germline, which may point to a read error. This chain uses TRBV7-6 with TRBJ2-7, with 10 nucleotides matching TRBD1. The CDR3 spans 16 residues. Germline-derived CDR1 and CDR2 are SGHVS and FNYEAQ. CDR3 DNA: TGTGCCCGCAGCTTACACCTCGACAGGGGGCTGTACGAGCAGTACTTC. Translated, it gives CARSLHLDRGLYEQYF.

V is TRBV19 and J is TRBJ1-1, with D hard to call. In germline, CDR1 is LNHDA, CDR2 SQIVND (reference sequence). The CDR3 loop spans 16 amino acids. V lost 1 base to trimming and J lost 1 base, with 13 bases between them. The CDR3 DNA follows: TGTGCCAGTAGTATAGGGGGAGGAACACCGAACACTGAAGCTTTCTTT. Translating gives CASSIGGGTPNTEAFF. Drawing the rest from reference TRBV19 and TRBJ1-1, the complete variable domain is DGGITQSPKYLFRKEGQNVTLSCEQNLNHDAMYWYRQDPGQGLRLIYYSQIVNDFQKGDIAEGYSVSREKKESFPLTVTSAQKNPTAFYLCASSIGGGTPNTEAFFGQGTRLTVV.

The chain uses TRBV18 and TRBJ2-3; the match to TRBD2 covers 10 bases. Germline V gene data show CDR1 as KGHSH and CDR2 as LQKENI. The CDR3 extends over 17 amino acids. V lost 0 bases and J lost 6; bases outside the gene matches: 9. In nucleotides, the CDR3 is TGTGCCAGCTCACCACCAAAGCTAGCGGGAGTCGTGGATACGCAGTATTTT. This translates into CASSPPKLAGVVDTQYF.

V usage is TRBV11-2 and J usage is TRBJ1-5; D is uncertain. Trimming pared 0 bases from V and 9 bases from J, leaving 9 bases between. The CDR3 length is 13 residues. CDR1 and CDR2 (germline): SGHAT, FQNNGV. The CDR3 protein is CASSLDGSGPQHF. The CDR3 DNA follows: TGTGCCAGCAGCTTAGACGGTTCAGGGCCCCAGCATTTT.

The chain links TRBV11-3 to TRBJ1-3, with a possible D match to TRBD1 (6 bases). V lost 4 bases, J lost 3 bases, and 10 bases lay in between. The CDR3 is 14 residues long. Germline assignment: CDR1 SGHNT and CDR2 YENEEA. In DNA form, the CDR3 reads TGTGCCAGCAGCTACAGGGATTATGGAAACACCATATATTTT. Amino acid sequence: CASSYRDYGNTIYF. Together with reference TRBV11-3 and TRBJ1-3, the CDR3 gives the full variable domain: EAGVVQSPRYKIIEKKQPVAFWCNPISGHNTLYWYLQNLGQGPELLIRYENEEAVDDSQLPKDRFSAERLKGVDSTLKIQPAELGDSAVYLCASSYRDYGNTIYFGEGSWLTVV.

CDR3 amino acids: CASSEQGFSGETQYF. The DNA of the CDR3 is TGTGCCAGCAGTGAACAGGGATTTTCAGGAGAGACCCAGTACTTC. The rearrangement joins TRBV7-2 to TRBJ2-5; D is perhaps TRBD1 (6 bases). V lost 6 bases, J lost 4 bases, and 18 bases lay in between. The CDR3 is made up of 15 amino acids. The germline V gene encodes CDR1 SGHTA and CDR2 FQGNSA.

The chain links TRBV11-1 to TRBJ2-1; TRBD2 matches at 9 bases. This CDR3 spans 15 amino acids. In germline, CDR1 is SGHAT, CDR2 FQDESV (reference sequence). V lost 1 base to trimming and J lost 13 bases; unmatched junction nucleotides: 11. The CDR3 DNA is TGTGCCAGCAGCTTAGACGCGGGAGGGCCCTCCGGACAGTTCTTC. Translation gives CASSLDAGGPSGQFF.

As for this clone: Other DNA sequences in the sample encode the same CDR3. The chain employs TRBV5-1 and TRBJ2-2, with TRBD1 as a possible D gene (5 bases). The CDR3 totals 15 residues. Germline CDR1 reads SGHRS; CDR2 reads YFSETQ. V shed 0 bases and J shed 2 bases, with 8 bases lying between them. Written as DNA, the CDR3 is TGCGCCAGCAGCTTGGTCCAGGGCAACACCGGGGAGCTGTTTTTT. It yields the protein CASSLVQGNTGELFF.

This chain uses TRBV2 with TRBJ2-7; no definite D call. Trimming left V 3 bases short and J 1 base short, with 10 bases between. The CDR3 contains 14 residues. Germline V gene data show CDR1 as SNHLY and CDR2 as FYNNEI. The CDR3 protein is CASSEGSWSYEQYV. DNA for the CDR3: TGTGCCAGCAGTGAGGGCAGCTGGTCCTACGAGCAGTACGTC.

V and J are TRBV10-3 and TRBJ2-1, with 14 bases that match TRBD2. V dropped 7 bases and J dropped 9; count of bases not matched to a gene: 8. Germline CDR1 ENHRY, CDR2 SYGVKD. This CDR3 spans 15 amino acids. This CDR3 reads CAITKTSGRAGEQFF. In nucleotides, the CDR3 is TGTGCCATCACCAAGACTAGCGGGAGGGCCGGTGAGCAGTTCTTC.

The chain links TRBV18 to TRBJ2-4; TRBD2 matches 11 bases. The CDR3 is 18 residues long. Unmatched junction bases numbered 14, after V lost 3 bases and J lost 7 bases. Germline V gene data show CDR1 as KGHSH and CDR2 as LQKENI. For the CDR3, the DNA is TGTGCCAGCTCACCTCAGACCGGGACTAGCGGAGTCCGGAACATTCAGTACTTC. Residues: CASSPQTGTSGVRNIQYF.

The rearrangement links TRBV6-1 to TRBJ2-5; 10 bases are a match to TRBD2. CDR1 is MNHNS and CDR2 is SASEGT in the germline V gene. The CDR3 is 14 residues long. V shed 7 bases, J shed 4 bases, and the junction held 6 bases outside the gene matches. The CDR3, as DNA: TGTGCCAGCATCCGAAGCGGGAGGGGAGAGACCCAGTACTTC. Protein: CASIRSGRGETQYF.

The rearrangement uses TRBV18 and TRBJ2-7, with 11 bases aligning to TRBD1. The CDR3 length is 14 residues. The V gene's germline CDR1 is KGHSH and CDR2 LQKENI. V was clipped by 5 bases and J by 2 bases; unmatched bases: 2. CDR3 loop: CASSWDRGTYEQYV. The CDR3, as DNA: TGTGCCAGCTCATGGGACAGGGGGACCTACGAGCAGTACGTC.

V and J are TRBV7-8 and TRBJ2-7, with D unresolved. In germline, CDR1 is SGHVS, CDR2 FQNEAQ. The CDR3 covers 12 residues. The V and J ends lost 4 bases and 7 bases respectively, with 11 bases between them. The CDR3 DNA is TGTGCCAGCAGCTCCAATTCTGGGGAGCAGTACGTC. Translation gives CASSSNSGEQYV.

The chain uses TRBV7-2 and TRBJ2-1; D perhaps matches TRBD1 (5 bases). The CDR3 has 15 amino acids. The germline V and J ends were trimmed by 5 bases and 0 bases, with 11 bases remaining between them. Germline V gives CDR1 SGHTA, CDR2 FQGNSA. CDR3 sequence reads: CASSTRTYSYNEQFF. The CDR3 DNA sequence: TGTGCCAGCAGCACGCGGACATACTCCTACAATGAGCAGTTCTTC.

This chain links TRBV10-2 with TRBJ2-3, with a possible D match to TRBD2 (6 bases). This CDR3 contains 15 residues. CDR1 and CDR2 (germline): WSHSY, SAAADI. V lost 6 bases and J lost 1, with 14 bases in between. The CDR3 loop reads CASSAGASGTDTQYF. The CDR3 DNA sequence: TGCGCCAGCAGCGCCGGGGCTAGCGGCACAGATACGCAGTATTTT.

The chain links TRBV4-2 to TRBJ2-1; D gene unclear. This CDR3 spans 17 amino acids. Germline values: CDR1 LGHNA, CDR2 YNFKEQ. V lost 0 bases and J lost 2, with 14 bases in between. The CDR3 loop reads CASSQEGRLPTYNEQFF. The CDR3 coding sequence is TGTGCCAGCAGCCAAGAAGGTAGACTCCCTACCTACAATGAGCAGTTCTTC.